This TCR beta chain derives from a study of shared clonotypes between healthy human individuals. At the level of the study: For every donor, three CD4 naive, three CD4 memory, two CD8 naive and one CD8 memory plates were used. The study, taken as a whole, reports: Of the naive CD4 clonotypes, about 5.4% were shared across several donors. For sorted subsets, rarefaction showed incomplete sequencing despite large depth.

About this clone: Antigen specificity is unknown.

Every subset's genomic DNA went evenly onto several immunoSEQ plates. Assay: immunoSEQ multiplex PCR; the TCRdb copy retains only in-frame clones and omits some. The table records 2,500,000 or so clones, 90% to 95% of them present only once. Per the germline V gene, CDR1 is MNHEY and CDR2 is SMNVEV (reference sequence). CDR3 length: 14 residues. The V gene lost 5 bases and the J gene lost 0 bases, with 11 bases spanning the gap. Sequences were obtained from naive CD4+ T cells from PBMCs. Subset defined: CD45RA+ positively selected. V is TRBV27 and J is TRBJ2-7; D is uncertain. The TCR sequence derives from a man aged 18 to 29 in good health. Some clones in this sample may be carry-over from other donors' samples. CDR3 residues: CASSPRHSSYEQYF. CDR3 in DNA: TGTGCCAGCAGTCCGCGGCATAGCTCCTACGAGCAGTACTTC.